This T cell receptor beta chain came from a study of T cell responses to AZD1222 COVID-19 vaccine. Study summary: Second-dose schedules of about 4 or about 12 weeks were combined.

Losses at the gene ends were 3 bases for V and 7 bases for J; bases not matched to a gene: 12. The CDR3 has 16 residues. CDR1 and CDR2 (germline): LNHDA, SQIVND (reference sequence). Generated by immunoSEQ multiplex PCR, the TCRdb table keeps only in-frame clones and is missing some. The sample records around 97,000 clones, 80% to 95% being singletons. Study conclusions and caveats: The span of vaccine-associated CD4 TCRs extended across spike, with dominance at 160-218 and 743-854. A rise in Spike-specific TCR breadth and depth followed two AZD1222 doses. Mostly white British, mostly female donors; authors suggested clonal diversity may be underestimated.

As concerns this clone: No antigen is known for it.

This TCR was recovered from an adult in good health. Sequencing was performed on peripheral blood, taken on day 0 of AZD1222 vaccination. The chain combines TRBV19 with TRBJ1-5; 7 bases are a match to TRBD1. CDR3 sequence reads: CASSIGWGGTVQPQHF. Here the CDR3 DNA reads TGTGCCAGTAGTATTGGGTGGGGAGGGACAGTGCAGCCCCAGCATTTT.